This entry concerns a single T cell receptor beta chain. Source study methods: Nucleated cell counts were estimated from reference gene primer amplification. TCRdb's copy holds only in-frame clones and misses some; the assay was immunoSEQ multiplex PCR. D and trimming were read from the DNA, whereas the V and J calls and clone size are those reported in that table. The table has approximately 350,000 clones, roughly 90% seen once. This sample was included in a study of blood T cell repertoires in COVID-19. Turning to the study itself: Sites in the United States, Italy and Spain provided acute and convalescent COVID-19 samples. T cells, B-cell-depleted T cells, or PBMCs supplied cDNA or gDNA.

Sequenced sample: peripheral blood. This TCR came from a man aged 40-50 years with acute or convalescent COVID-19.

In nucleotides, the CDR3 is TGCGGGGAGGCGAAAGCCGGCACCTACGAGCAGTACTTC. Its translation: CGEAKAGTYEQYF. The J gene is TRBJ2-7, the V gene TRBV10-1; a possible D gene is TRBD2 (6 bases). CDR3 size: 13 residues. Germline assignment: CDR1 WNHNN and CDR2 SYGVQD (reference sequence).